Shown below are 6 T cell receptor beta chains from a single sample sequenced in a study of blood T cell repertoires in COVID-19 (dated by TCRdb to 2020 to 2022). Receptors were amplified or captured by the immunoSEQ multiplex PCR assay. Sourced from immuneACCESS, this table was stored by TCRdb with only in-frame sequences that have V and J called. A share of the clones is absent; for the studies checked, an unresolved V gene accounts for under half, and the remainder has no known explanation. In this sample the table shows around 700,000 clones, about nine tenths of which occur a single time. Clones ranked in the top ten supply roughly 0.25% of the sample. The specimen was peripheral blood. The origin of the receptors is a woman aged 18-35 years with acute or convalescent COVID-19.

The CDR3 region is CASSFTGVGVSGNTIYF. The CDR3 nucleotides read TGTGCCAGCAGCTTTACAGGGGTGGGCGTCAGTGGAAACACCATATATTTT. The chain couples TRBV7-9 to TRBJ1-3, with TRBD1 matching over 7 bases. The junction had 11 bases not matched to a gene; V was cut back by 3 bases and J by 3 bases. The CDR3 covers 17 residues. Germline V lookup: CDR1 SEHNR, CDR2 FQNEAQ (reference sequence).

For the CDR3, the DNA is TGTGCCAGCAGTCCCAGTGTGAACACTGAAGCTTTCTTT. This gives the protein CASSPSVNTEAFF. The gene calls are TRBV25-1 and TRBJ1-1; D call uncertain. From germline, CDR1 is MGHDK and CDR2 SYGVNS. With 5 bases removed from V and 0 bases from J, the gap between germline ends came to 7 bases. The CDR3 is made up of 13 amino acids.

J is TRBJ2-5 and V is TRBV5-1; TRBD1 matches at 8 bases. The CDR3 has 14 residues. Trimming took 1 base from V and 6 from J; bases not matched to a gene: 5. Germline values: CDR1 SGHRS, CDR2 YFSETQ. CDR3 DNA sequence: TGCGCCAGCAGCTTGTCAGGGGGCGCACAGACCCAGTACTTC. Residues: CASSLSGGAQTQYF.

V and J are TRBV11-2 and TRBJ2-7, with TRBD1 as a possible D gene (5 bases). The CDR3 covers 15 residues. Germline V lookup: CDR1 SGHAT, CDR2 FQNNGV. V was pared by 1 base and J by 2 bases, with 12 bases between. CDR3 DNA sequence: TGTGCCAGCAGCTTAGGGCAGGGAATCCCCTACGAGCAGTACTTC. This codes for CASSLGQGIPYEQYF.

This chain uses TRBV5-8 with TRBJ2-3, with D perhaps matching TRBD1 (6 bases). CDR1 and CDR2 from the germline V gene are SGHTS and YDEGEE. Trimming took off 0 bases at V and 0 bases at J, with 14 bases between the two ends. CDR3 length: 17 amino acids. CDR3 sequence: CASSLGPGATSTDTQYF. The CDR3 DNA reads TGTGCCAGCAGCTTGGGTCCAGGGGCTACAAGCACAGATACGCAGTATTTT.

The chain employs TRBV6-1 and TRBJ2-7; D possibly corresponds to TRBD1 (6 bases). Germline V gene sequence: CDR1 MNHNS, CDR2 SASEGT. CDR3 length equals 15 residues. The V and J ends lost 2 bases and 2 bases respectively, with 13 bases between them. CDR3 amino acids: CASSEWTDRTYEQYF. In nucleotides, the CDR3 is TGTGCCAGCAGTGAATGGACGGACAGAACCTACGAGCAGTACTTC.